The rows below give T cell receptor beta chains drawn from one sample of a study of T-cell memory formation after mild COVID-19. One entry per CDR3 protein results from TCRdb running MiXCR on the 5' RACE reads. Of around 150,000 distinct CDR3 sequences listed, more than 14% are singletons. Material: PBMCs or a T cell subset sorted from them (not recorded which). These receptors were taken from an adult woman who had mild COVID-19 (a few samples of this study predate the infection). Cell type and time point are not known. Each CDR3 is given with its conserved first and last residue. The D gene is left open where the match is weak. Size values are once, few and many counts, or a class for expanded clones, and some rows have none.

>TRBD1|-|TRBV15|TRBJ2-2
CATSRGDRGLVGELFF
TGTGCCACCAGCAGAGGGGACAGGGGGCTTGTCGGGGAGCTGTTTTTT
>-|-|TRBV6-5|TRBJ1-2
CASSYSVWQLHYGYTF
TGTGCCAGCAGTTACTCCGTCTGGCAGCTACACTATGGCTACACCTTC
>-|few|TRBV18|TRBJ1-4
CASSPQFTGLAPATNEKLFF
TGTGCCAGCTCACCTCAGTTTACGGGCCTCGCCCCTGCAACTAATGAAAAACTGTTTTTT
>TRBD2|few|TRBV27|TRBJ2-7
CASSARLPGLAGAYEQYF
TGTGCCAGCAGTGCTCGACTCCCGGGACTAGCGGGGGCCTACGAGCAGTACTTC
>-|-|TRBV4-1|TRBJ2-1
CASSRTGVREQFF
TGCGCCAGCAGCCGAACGGGGGTACGCGAGCAGTTCTTC
>TRBD1|-|TRBV12-3/TRBV12-4|TRBJ1-2
CASSFPGQGNYGYTF
TGTGCCAGCAGTTTTCCCGGACAGGGGAACTATGGCTACACCTTC
>-|-|TRBV20-1|TRBJ2-1
CSASTGDSSYNEQFF
TGCAGTGCTTCGACTGGGGATAGCTCCTACAATGAGCAGTTCTTC
>-|few|TRBV6-2/TRBV6-3|TRBJ2-3
CASRLRGATDTQYF
TGTGCCAGCAGGCTACGGGGGGCAACAGATACGCAGTATTTT
>-|few|TRBV6-2/TRBV6-3|TRBJ2-3
CASSPWRQMTGGTDTQYF
TGTGCCAGCAGCCCGTGGAGACAGATGACGGGGGGCACAGATACGCAGTATTTT
>-|-|TRBV9|TRBJ1-1
CASSVGSGTEAFF
TGTGCCAGCAGCGTAGGAAGTGGTACTGAAGCTTTCTTT
>-|many|TRBV6-5|TRBJ2-3
CASSLLSTDTQYF
TGTGCCAGCAGCCTACTGAGCACAGATACGCAGTATTTT
>-|-|TRBV5-1|TRBJ2-2
CASSPDTLTGELFF
TGCGCCAGCAGCCCTGACACACTCACCGGGGAGCTGTTTTTT
>TRBD1|-|TRBV29-1|TRBJ1-1
CSVSRDRGYAFF
TGCAGCGTATCTCGGGACAGGGGCTATGCTTTCTTT